These 18 T cell receptor beta chains were sequenced from one sample in a study of metastatic and nonmetastatic thyroid tumors. TCRdb re-called the PCR reads with MiXCR. The sample has 50,000 to 70,000 clones, about 3.8% seen once. Prior to thyroid surgery, none of the patients had received any treatment. Material: blood. Every receptor here comes from a female donor with papillary thyroid cancer or a benign thyroid nodule (not recorded which). Some clones in this sample may be carry-over from other donors' samples.

This clone occurred many times. This chain connects TRBV27 to TRBJ2-5; the match to TRBD2 covers 7 bases. Germline loops: CDR1 MNHEY, CDR2 SMNVEV (reference sequence). This CDR3 region has 12 residues. Unmatched junction bases numbered 6, after V lost 7 bases and J lost 7 bases. The CDR3 reads CASTGGRGTQYF. CDR3 coding DNA: TGTGCCAGCACTGGGGGGAGGGGGACCCAGTACTTC.

As concerns this clone: A much larger clone sits a single nucleotide away, making a read error possible. This specimen includes other DNA sequences encoding the same CDR3. The genes are TRBV3-1 and TRBJ1-1, with D hard to call. CDR3 length: 14 residues. Germline values: CDR1 LGHDT, CDR2 YNNKEL (reference sequence). The CDR3 spells CASSQVMMNTEAFF. DNA for the CDR3: TGTGCCAGCAGCCAAGTGATGATGAACACTGAGGCTTTCTTT.

This clone was seen only a few times. This could be a read error, since a much larger clone is one nucleotide away. The rearrangement joins TRBV25-1 to TRBJ2-5; no firm D call. The CDR3 loop spans 11 amino acids. The germline V gene encodes CDR1 MGHDK and CDR2 SYGVNS. For the CDR3, the DNA is TGTGCCAGCATAGGTGCAGAGAACCAGTACTTC. Translation gives CASIGAENQYF.

At least ten counts were recorded for this clone. The chain employs TRBV7-3 and TRBJ2-3; 9 bases match TRBD2. Losses at the gene ends were 0 bases for V and 2 bases for J; bases not matched to a gene: 3. CDR1 and CDR2 from the germline V gene are SGHTA and FQGTGA. The CDR3 extends over 16 amino acids. The CDR3 loop reads CASSLTAGGSTDTQYF. The CDR3 nucleotides read TGTGCCAGCAGCTTAACAGCGGGGGGTTCCACAGATACGCAGTATTTT.

This clone was detected a few times. The chain recombines TRBV6-4 with TRBJ2-3; no definite D call. CDR1 is MRHNA, CDR2 SNTAGT, per germline. V shed 2 bases and J shed 2 bases, with 5 bases lying between them. The CDR3 contains 13 residues. CDR3 sequence (DNA): TGTGCCAGCAGTGACGTGGACACAGATACGCAGTATTTT. It translates to CASSDVDTDTQYF.

J is TRBJ2-7 and V is TRBV29-1; D call uncertain. This CDR3 has 10 residues. Trimming took off 4 bases at V and 3 bases at J, with 4 bases between the two ends. The germline V gene has CDR1 SQVTM and CDR2 ANQGSEA. CDR3 amino acids: CSVVDYEQYF. CDR3 DNA: TGCAGCGTTGTTGACTACGAGCAGTACTTC.

This clone was seen at least ten times. Within the sample, other DNA sequences also encode this same CDR3. The V and J genes are TRBV6-1 and TRBJ2-3; the D is unclear. This CDR3 is 13 amino acids long. V shed 1 base and J shed 2 bases, with 4 bases lying between them. Germline V gene lookup returns CDR1 MNHNS and CDR2 SASEGT. CDR3 nucleotides: TGTGCCAGCAGTGAAGTACCCACAGATACGCAGTATTTT. As protein: CASSEVPTDTQYF.

This clone came up a few times. A read error may be the cause here, since a much bigger clone is one base away. This chain joins TRBV7-7 and TRBJ2-1; 11 nucleotides line up with TRBD2. The CDR3 has 16 amino acids. Germline CDR1 SSHAT, CDR2 FNYEAQ (reference sequence). DNA for the CDR3: TGTGCTAGCAGATTAGATCTGGGTGCTAGCGGGAGGGAGCAGTTCTTC. Its protein is CASRLDLGASGREQFF.

This clone was observed at least ten times. This chain links TRBV12-3 or TRBV12-4 with TRBJ2-3, with 8 bases that match TRBD2. The trim removed 6 bases at V and 6 bases at J, leaving 17 bases unmatched. This CDR3 spans 17 amino acids. The CDR3 region is CASRPGAGGMRGDTQYF. The DNA for the CDR3 is TGTGCCAGCAGACCCGGGGCGGGGGGTATGCGGGGGGATACGCAGTATTTT.

This clone was seen a few times. This sequence joins TRBV6-1 and TRBJ2-1; the match to TRBD2 covers 7 bases. With V trimmed by 4 bases and J by 6 bases, 6 bases remained unmatched. The CDR3 has 14 residues. CDR1 is MNHNS, CDR2 SASEGT, per germline. CDR3 nucleotide sequence: TGTGCCAGCAGTGGGTCGACTAGCCTCAATGAGCAGTTCTTC. Its protein is CASSGSTSLNEQFF.

This clone was seen many times. The gene calls are TRBV20-1 and TRBJ2-1; 7 bases fit TRBD1. The CDR3 sequence is 14 residues long. The trim removed 6 bases at V and 2 bases at J, leaving 7 bases unmatched. In germline, CDR1 is DFQATT, CDR2 SNEGSKA (reference sequence). CDR3 DNA: TGCAGTGCCCGCCCCGGGACAGCCTACAATGAGCAGTTCTTC. Translation gives CSARPGTAYNEQFF.

This clone has a single count. DNA for the CDR3: TGTGCCAGCCTCTTCGTTACTAGCGGGAGCTTCGTTCGCGAGCAGTACTTC. It codes for CASLFVTSGSFVREQYF. The chain employs TRBV12-3 or TRBV12-4 and TRBJ2-7; 11 positions match TRBD2. The CDR3 runs to 17 residues. J was trimmed by 6 bases and V by 8 bases; bases with no gene match: 18.

On this clone itself: Other nucleotide sequences in the sample specify the same CDR3. V usage is TRBV3-1 and J usage is TRBJ2-3, with D unresolved. Germline V lookup: CDR1 LGHDT, CDR2 YNNKEL (reference sequence). The CDR3 runs to 13 residues. Trimming cost V 9 bases and J 3 bases, with 13 bases left between them. CDR3 protein: CASSPVGTDTQYF. CDR3 DNA: TGTGCCAGTAGTCCGGTAGGAACAGATACGCAGTATTTT.

The table lists this clone with many counts. The chain has TRBV25-1 and TRBJ2-3; perhaps TRBD1 as D (5 bases). With 3 bases removed from V and 7 bases from J, the gap between germline ends came to 8 bases. The CDR3 consists of 12 residues. Germline CDR1 and CDR2: MGHDK and SYGVNS. The CDR3 DNA sequence: TGTGCCAGCAGTGAGGGGCGTTATACGCAGTATTTT. The encoded protein is CASSEGRYTQYF.

The sample holds many counts of this clone. The genes are TRBV5-6 and TRBJ1-2; D not resolved. In germline, CDR1 is SGHDT, CDR2 YYEEEE. There are 14 residues in the CDR3. Trimming cost V 0 bases and J 2 bases, with 8 bases left between them. CDR3 protein: CASSLVSRNYGYTF. The CDR3 bases are TGTGCCAGCAGCTTGGTATCCAGGAACTATGGCTACACCTTC. Full variable domain (missing parts from reference TRBV5-6 and TRBJ1-2): DAGVTQSPTHLIKTRGQQVTLRCSPKSGHDTVSWYQQALGQGPQFIFQYYEEEERQRGNFPDRFSGHQFPNYSSELNVNALLLGDSALYLCASSLVSRNYGYTFGSGTRLTVV.

This clone was counted at least ten times. J is TRBJ1-4 and V is TRBV5-1, with D perhaps matching TRBD1 (5 bases). The CDR3 runs to 14 residues. CDR1 and CDR2 from the germline V gene are SGHRS and YFSETQ. Trimming pared 4 bases from V and 5 bases from J, leaving 12 bases between. The CDR3 DNA reads as TGCGCCAGCAGCGTCGGGACCCAAAATGAAAAACTGTTTTTT. Translated: CASSVGTQNEKLFF. Drawing the rest from reference TRBV5-1 and TRBJ1-4, the complete variable domain is KAGVTQTPRYLIKTRGQQVTLSCSPISGHRSVSWYQQTPGQGLQFLFEYFSETQRNKGNFPGRFSGRQFSNSRSEMNVSTLELGDSALYLCASSVGTQNEKLFFGSGTQLSVL.

V is TRBV3-1 and J is TRBJ2-3; tentatively, D is TRBD1 or TRBD2 (5 bases each). This CDR3 spans 16 amino acids. Germline assignment: CDR1 LGHDT and CDR2 YNNKEL (reference sequence). Trimming removed 4 bases at V and 4 bases at J, with 18 bases between. The CDR3 is CASSLQEAVTADTQYF. DNA of the CDR3: TGTGCCAGCAGCCTACAGGAGGCAGTTACGGCAGATACGCAGTATTTT.

This clone has only a few counts. A read error is possible here, since a much larger clone lies one base away. Because the CDR3 is missing its conserved closing phenylalanine or tryptophan, this is likely a read error. The V and J genes are TRBV10-3 and TRBJ2-6; 8 bases line up with TRBD2. The CDR3 runs to 19 residues. Trimming at V came to 6 bases and at J to 0 bases, leaving 13 bases not matched to a gene. The germline gives CDR1 ENHRY, CDR2 SYGVKD. The CDR3 bases are TGTGCCATCAGGGGCCCCCGGGGTAGCGGGATCTCTGGGGCCAACGTCCTGACTTTA. The encoded protein is CAIRGPRGSGISGANVLTL.